This entry features one T cell receptor beta chain sequence. This specimen comes from a study of blood T cell repertoires in COVID-19. The overall study: Collection of acute and convalescent COVID-19 samples took place in the United States, Italy and Spain.

The authors' processing: How many nucleated cells were present was estimated from reference gene primer amplification. Sequencing was performed with immunoSEQ multiplex PCR; in TCRdb, only in-frame clones are kept and a portion is missing. That table gives V, J and clone size, and the DNA gave D and trimming. Of some 490,000 clones listed, less than 90% were seen once; the top ten hold approximately 8.3%. V was cut by 1 base and J by 5 bases, with 14 bases left in between. Germline CDR1 SGDLS, CDR2 YYNGEE. The CDR3 loop spans 15 amino acids. The sequencing input was PBMCs or T cells enriched from blood (not recorded which). This TCR came from a woman aged 60-75 years who had recovered from COVID-19. The rearrangement links TRBV9 to TRBJ2-3, with D tentatively TRBD2 (6 bases). The CDR3 here is CASSVLVAVGDTQYF. The CDR3 DNA is TGTGCCAGCAGCGTATTAGTAGCGGTGGGAGATACGCAGTATTTT.